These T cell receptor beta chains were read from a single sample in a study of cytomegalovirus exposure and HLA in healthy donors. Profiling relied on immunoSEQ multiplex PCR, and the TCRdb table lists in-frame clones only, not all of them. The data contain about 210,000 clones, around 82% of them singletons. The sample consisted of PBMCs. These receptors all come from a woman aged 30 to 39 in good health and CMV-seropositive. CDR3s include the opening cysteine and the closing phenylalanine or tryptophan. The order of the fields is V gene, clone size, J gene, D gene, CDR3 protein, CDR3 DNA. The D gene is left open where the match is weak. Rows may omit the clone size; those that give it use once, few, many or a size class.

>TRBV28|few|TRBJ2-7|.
CASSWEANKYF
TGTGCCAGCAGTTGGGAGGCTAATAAGTACTTC
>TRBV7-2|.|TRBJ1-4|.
CASSLQEGSNEKLFF
TGTGCCAGCAGCTTACAGGAGGGGTCTAATGAAAAACTGTTTTTT
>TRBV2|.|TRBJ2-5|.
CASKERAWETQYF
TGTGCCAGCAAAGAGAGGGCGTGGGAGACCCAGTACTTC
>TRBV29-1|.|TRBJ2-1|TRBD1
CSVGQLEQFF
TGCAGCGTGGGACAGCTTGAGCAGTTCTTC
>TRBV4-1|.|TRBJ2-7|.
CASSQDEGEPGEQYF
TGTGCCAGCAGCCAAGACGAGGGAGAGCCTGGGGAGCAGTACTTC
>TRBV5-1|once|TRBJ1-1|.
CASSLETGYMNTEAFF
TGCGCCAGCAGCTTGGAAACAGGATATATGAACACTGAAGCTTTCTTT
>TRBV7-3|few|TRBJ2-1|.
CASSLTGGGYEQFF
TGTGCCAGCAGCTTAACGGGCGGGGGCTATGAGCAGTTCTTC
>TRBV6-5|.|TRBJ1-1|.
CASSRGRGHTEAFF
TGTGCCAGCAGCAGGGGCCGAGGGCACACTGAAGCTTTCTTT
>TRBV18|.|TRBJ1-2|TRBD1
CASSPPGQQYGYTF
TGTGCCAGCTCACCACCGGGACAGCAGTATGGCTACACCTTC
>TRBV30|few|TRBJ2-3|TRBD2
CAWSAPGGPPDTQYF
TGTGCCTGGAGTGCCCCGGGGGGGCCCCCCGATACGCAGTATTTT